Here is one T cell receptor (beta chain) with its context. Its target is unknown. These data originate in a study of T-cell reconstitution after alpha-beta-depleted transplantation in children. The library targeted TCRbeta and was prepared with unique molecular identifiers. TCRdb ran MiXCR on the PCR reads and lists one entry per CDR3 protein. The data show about 120,000 distinct CDR3 sequences, more than 20% seen once. V was clipped by 0 bases and J by 7 bases; unmatched bases: 9. Germline assignment: CDR1 MNHEY and CDR2 SVGAGI. This CDR3 is built from 17 residues. Notes on the study in general: T-cell counts and diversity were attributed mostly to newly produced T cells one year after transplant. Expanded clones from the graft, numbering several hundred, reportedly supplied alpha-beta T cells about two months after transplant. Surviving recipient cells, namely T cells and thymic progenitors, were the source of high day-60 TCRbeta diversity in some patients.

The sequencing used PBMCs, mostly from graft donor cells, collected 180 days after TCRalphabeta/CD19-depleted stem cell transplant. The chain combines TRBV6-5 with TRBJ2-1, with 10 bases lining up with TRBD2. This receptor was obtained from a male patient between 2 and 15 years old who had a stem cell transplant for chronic granulomatous disease, so the T cells may come from the graft donor. The CDR3 DNA sequence: TGTGCCAGCAGTTACTCGATGACTAGCGGGTCCAAAAATGAGCAGTTCTTC. It translates to CASSYSMTSGSKNEQFF.